This T cell receptor (beta chain) stems from a study of molecular identifiers for immune sequencing clone quantification. Study-wide results and caveats: Under 1% of molecules in naive cells, but over 99% of effector molecules, belonged to clones above 20 RNA copies. Jurkat TCR RNA that was spiked in from one cell was reportedly detectable among one million naive cells.

Comment on this clonotype: The target antigen is unknown. This may be a read error: a much more frequent sequence differs by one nucleotide. The conserved phenylalanine or tryptophan is not found at the CDR3 terminus, so this likely reflects a read error.

TCRdb itself ran the PCR reads through MiXCR, one entry per CDR3 protein. The sample comprises more than 300,000 distinct CDR3 sequences, about 22% of which are singletons, and roughly 0.86% rests with the top ten. The germline CDR1 and CDR2 sequences are SGHRS and YFSETQ. V shed 4 bases and J shed 3 bases, with 16 bases lying between them. The CDR3 extends over 15 amino acids. The chain uses TRBV5-1 and TRBJ2-5; a weak D match, TRBD1 (6 bases). This TCR came from a human donor in good health. Some libraries in this study had Jurkat cell RNA spiked in. Material: naive CD8+ T cells from blood, with Jurkat cell RNA spiked in. Subset described: FACS-sorted CD8+CD4-CCR7+CD45RA+ naive T cells. The CDR3: CASSIDPWTEETQYS. The CDR3 coding sequence is TGCGCCAGCAGCATCGACCCCTGGACAGAAGAGACCCAGTACTCC.